This entry lists 13 T cell receptor beta chains sequenced from one sample in a study of blood T cell repertoires in COVID-19. The table came from immunoSEQ multiplex PCR; TCRdb's copy has only in-frame clones and leaves some out. The sample consists of about 140,000 clones, roughly 90% of them appearing once. Specimen: peripheral blood. The source of these receptors is a human donor with COVID-19, enrolled during active disease. The donor label of this sample is uncertain.

The J gene is TRBJ2-1, the V gene TRBV5-1; TRBD1 might be the D (6 bases). This CDR3 is built from 14 residues. Deletions cut 0 bases from V and 6 bases from J, with 10 bases between. In germline, CDR1 is SGHRS, CDR2 YFSETQ. CDR3 amino acids: CASSLGGTSNEQFF. The DNA for the CDR3 is TGCGCCAGCAGCTTGGGGGGGACAAGCAATGAGCAGTTCTTC.

The chain joins TRBV4-1 to TRBJ1-5, with a possible D match to TRBD1 (6 bases). The CDR3 is 15 amino acids. The germline CDR1 and CDR2 sequences are MGHRA and YSYEKL. V was pared by 3 bases and J by 4 bases, with 13 bases between. CDR3 in DNA: TGCGCCAGCAGCCAGGCGGCAGGGGTTAATCAGCCCCAGCATTTT. Translation: CASSQAAGVNQPQHF.

V is TRBV2 and J is TRBJ1-2; 7 bases are a match to TRBD1. CDR3 length: 16 amino acids. V was clipped by 8 bases and J by 0 bases; unmatched bases: 12. Germline CDR1 reads SNHLY; CDR2 reads FYNNEI. The CDR3 nucleotides read TGTGCCAGCGCGAGGGGGACAGCGATTTCTAACTATGGCTACACCTTC. Translating it yields CASARGTAISNYGYTF. Supplemented by reference TRBV2 and TRBJ1-2, the full variable domain reads EPEVTQTPSHQVTQMGQEVILRCVPISNHLYFYWYRQILGQKVEFLVSFYNNEISEKSEIFDDQFSVERPDGSNFTLKIRSTKLEDSAMYFCASARGTAISNYGYTFGSGTRLTVV.

This chain joins TRBV4-1 and TRBJ2-2; 10 positions agree with TRBD1. V was pared by 3 bases and J by 2 bases, with 3 bases of the junction left unmatched. Germline V gene lookup returns CDR1 MGHRA and CDR2 YSYEKL. CDR3 length: 16 amino acids. CDR3 residues: CASSHRTGGNTGELFF. DNA for the CDR3: TGCGCCAGCAGCCACCGGACAGGGGGTAACACCGGGGAGCTGTTTTTT.

This chain links TRBV5-1 with TRBJ2-5; D remains unclear. The germline V and J ends were trimmed by 1 base and 2 bases, with 15 bases remaining between them. This CDR3 has 16 residues. From germline, CDR1 is SGHRS and CDR2 YFSETQ. The CDR3 sequence is CASSLYGGTGQETQYF. The CDR3 DNA reads as TGCGCCAGCAGCTTGTACGGCGGAACCGGACAAGAGACCCAGTACTTC.

The chain employs TRBV6-5 and TRBJ2-5; 7 nucleotides match TRBD1. The germline V gene encodes CDR1 MNHEY and CDR2 SVGAGI. J lost 2 bases, V lost 5 bases, and 2 bases had no gene match. The CDR3 totals 13 residues. This chain's CDR3 is CASSRDRQETQYF. CDR3 nucleotides: TGTGCCAGCAGTCGGGACAGACAAGAGACCCAGTACTTC.

V and J are TRBV7-2 and TRBJ1-6; no firm D call. The CDR3 has 13 residues. The V gene lost 5 bases and the J gene lost 8 bases, with 10 bases spanning the gap. Germline V lookup: CDR1 SGHTA, CDR2 FQGNSA. CDR3 DNA: TGTGCCAGCAGCCTGTCCCCTCATTCACCCCTCCACTTT. This translates into CASSLSPHSPLHF.

The rearrangement joins TRBV4-1 to TRBJ1-1, with D possibly TRBD1 on 6 matching bases. CDR1 and CDR2 (germline): MGHRA, YSYEKL. The germline V and J ends were trimmed by 0 bases and 5 bases, with 13 bases remaining between them. The CDR3 runs 15 residues. CDR3: CASSQEWNRETEAFF. CDR3 bases: TGCGCCAGCAGCCAAGAATGGAACAGGGAGACTGAAGCTTTCTTT.

This sequence joins TRBV19 and TRBJ2-3, with D possibly being TRBD1 (6 bases). CDR1 is LNHDA, CDR2 SQIVND, per germline (reference sequence). The V end lost 5 bases, the J end lost 0 bases, and 12 bases lay between the germline ends. The CDR3 spans 15 residues. DNA for the CDR3: TGTGCCAGTAGTCGGTGGACAGCCAGCACAGATACGCAGTATTTT. Translation: CASSRWTASTDTQYF. Drawing the rest from reference TRBV19 and TRBJ2-3, the complete variable domain is DGGITQSPKYLFRKEGQNVTLSCEQNLNHDAMYWYRQDPGQGLRLIYYSQIVNDFQKGDIAEGYSVSREKKESFPLTVTSAQKNPTAFYLCASSRWTASTDTQYFGPGTRLTVL.

CDR3 DNA: TGCGCCAGCAGCACTACAGGATCCGGAAACACCATATATTTT. This translates into CASSTTGSGNTIYF. The chain carries TRBV5-1 and TRBJ1-3; perhaps TRBD1 as D (5 bases). Germline CDR1 reads SGHRS; CDR2 reads YFSETQ. V lost 4 bases and J 4 bases, leaving 12 bases between the germline ends. The CDR3 is 14 amino acids. The full variable domain, with the rest looked up from reference TRBV5-1 and TRBJ1-3, is KAGVTQTPRYLIKTRGQQVTLSCSPISGHRSVSWYQQTPGQGLQFLFEYFSETQRNKGNFPGRFSGRQFSNSRSEMNVSTLELGDSALYLCASSTTGSGNTIYFGEGSWLTVV.

This chain uses TRBV6-5 with TRBJ1-5; TRBD1 is a possible D gene (5 bases). The ends were cut back, 0 bases at V and 7 bases at J, with 13 bases in the middle. CDR3 length: 15 amino acids. Germline V CDR1 and CDR2: MNHEY, SVGAGI. CDR3 nucleotides: TGTGCCAGCAGTTACTCGTCAGGGTTGAACCAGCCCCAGCATTTT. Protein product: CASSYSSGLNQPQHF.

The V gene is TRBV27, the J gene TRBJ2-2; D unclear. The CDR3 totals 12 residues. Trimming removed 2 bases at V and 7 bases at J, with 5 bases between. Germline loops: CDR1 MNHEY, CDR2 SMNVEV (reference sequence). DNA for the CDR3: TGTGCCAGCAGTTTACCAGGCGGGGAGCTGTTTTTT. Protein sequence: CASSLPGGELFF.

This clone was detected a few times. J is TRBJ2-3 and V is TRBV2; the D is unclear. Germline CDR1 and CDR2: SNHLY and FYNNEI. V was clipped by 3 bases and J by 5 bases, with 6 bases between them. The length of the CDR3 is 12 residues. The CDR3 reads CASSEERDTQYF. The CDR3, as DNA: TGTGCCAGCAGTGAGGAGCGAGATACGCAGTATTTT.